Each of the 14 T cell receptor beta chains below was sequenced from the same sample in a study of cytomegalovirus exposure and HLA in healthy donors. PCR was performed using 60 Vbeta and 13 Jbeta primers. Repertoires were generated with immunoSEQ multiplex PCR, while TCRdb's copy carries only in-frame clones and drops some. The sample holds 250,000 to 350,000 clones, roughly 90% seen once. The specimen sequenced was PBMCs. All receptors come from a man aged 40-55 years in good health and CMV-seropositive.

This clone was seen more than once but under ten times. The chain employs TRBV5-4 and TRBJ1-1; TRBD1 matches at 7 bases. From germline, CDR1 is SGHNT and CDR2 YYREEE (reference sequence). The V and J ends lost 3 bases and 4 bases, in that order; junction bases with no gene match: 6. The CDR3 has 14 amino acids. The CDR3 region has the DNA TGTGCCAGCAGCTCGACAGGGAGTGGCACTGAAGCTTTCTTT. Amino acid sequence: CASSSTGSGTEAFF.

In nucleotides, the CDR3 is TGTGCCAGCAGCTTGAGGACTAGCGGGATATACAGCGAGCAGTACTTC. This codes for CASSLRTSGIYSEQYF. The chain recombines TRBV5-8 with TRBJ2-7; 12 bases agree with TRBD2. Germline V CDR1 and CDR2: SGHTS, YDEGEE. V was pared by 1 base and J by 6 bases, with 8 bases of the junction left unmatched. The CDR3 has 16 amino acids.

DNA for the CDR3: TGTGCCAGTACTCCTAGCGGGATACTCTACGAGCAGTACTTC. Encoded protein: CASTPSGILYEQYF. V usage is TRBV19 and J usage is TRBJ2-7; 9 bases line up with TRBD2. The CDR3 runs 14 residues. The junction had 7 bases not matched to a gene; V was cut back by 7 bases and J by 3 bases. The germline V gene has CDR1 LNHDA and CDR2 SQIVND (reference sequence).

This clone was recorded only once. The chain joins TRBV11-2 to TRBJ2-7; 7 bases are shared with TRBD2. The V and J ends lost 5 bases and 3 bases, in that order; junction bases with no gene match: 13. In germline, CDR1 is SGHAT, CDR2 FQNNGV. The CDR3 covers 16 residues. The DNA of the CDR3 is TGTGCCAGCAGCCAACCCAGGGCTAGCGGCAACTACGAGCAGTACTTC. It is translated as CASSQPRASGNYEQYF. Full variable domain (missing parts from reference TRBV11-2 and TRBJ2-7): EAGVAQSPRYKIIEKRQSVAFWCNPISGHATLYWYQQILGQGPKLLIQFQNNGVVDDSQLPKDRFSAERLKGVDSTLKIQPAKLEDSAVYLCASSQPRASGNYEQYFGPGTRLTVT.

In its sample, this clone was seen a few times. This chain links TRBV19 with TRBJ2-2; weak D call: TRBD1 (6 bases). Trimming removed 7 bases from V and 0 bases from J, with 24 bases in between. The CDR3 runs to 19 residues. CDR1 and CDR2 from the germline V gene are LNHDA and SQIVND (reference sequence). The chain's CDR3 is CASTEAPIQGYANTGELFF. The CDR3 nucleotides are TGTGCCAGTACCGAAGCACCCATACAGGGCTACGCGAACACCGGGGAGCTGTTTTTT.

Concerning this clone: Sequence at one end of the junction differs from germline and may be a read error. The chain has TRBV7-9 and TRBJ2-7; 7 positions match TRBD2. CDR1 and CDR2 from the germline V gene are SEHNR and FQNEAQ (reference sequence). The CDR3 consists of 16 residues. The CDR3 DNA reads TGTTCCAGCAGCTTAGTAAGCAGGACTAGTGATTACGAGCAGTACTTC. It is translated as CSSSLVSRTSDYEQYF.

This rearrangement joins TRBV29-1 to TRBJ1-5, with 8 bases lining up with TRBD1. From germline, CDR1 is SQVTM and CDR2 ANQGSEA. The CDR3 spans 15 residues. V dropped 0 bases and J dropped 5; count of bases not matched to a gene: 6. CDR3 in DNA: TGCAGCGTTGAAGATGGTTCAGGGGGCGATCAGCCCCAGCATTTT. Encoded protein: CSVEDGSGGDQPQHF.

The CDR3 DNA reads as TGTGCCAGCAGCACCTCCGCGGACAGGGAATCCTACGAGCAGTACTTC. Translating it yields CASSTSADRESYEQYF. This chain links TRBV21-1 with TRBJ2-7; the tabulated D call, TRBD1, remains unverified against the DNA. TRBV21-1 is tagged as a pseudogene. The CDR3 loop spans 16 amino acids.

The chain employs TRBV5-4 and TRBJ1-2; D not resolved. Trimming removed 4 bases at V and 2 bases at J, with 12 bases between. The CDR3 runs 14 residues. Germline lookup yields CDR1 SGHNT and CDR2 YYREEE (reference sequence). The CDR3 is CASSRSHSNYGYTF. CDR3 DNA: TGTGCCAGCAGCCGGTCCCACAGCAACTATGGCTACACCTTC.

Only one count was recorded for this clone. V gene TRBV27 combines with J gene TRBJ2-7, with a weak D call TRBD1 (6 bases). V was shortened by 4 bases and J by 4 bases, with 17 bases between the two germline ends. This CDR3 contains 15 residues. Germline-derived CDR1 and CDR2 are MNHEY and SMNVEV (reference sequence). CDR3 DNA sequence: TGTGCCAGCAGTTCCCCGACAGGCGGTCGATACGAGCAGTACTTC. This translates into CASSSPTGGRYEQYF.

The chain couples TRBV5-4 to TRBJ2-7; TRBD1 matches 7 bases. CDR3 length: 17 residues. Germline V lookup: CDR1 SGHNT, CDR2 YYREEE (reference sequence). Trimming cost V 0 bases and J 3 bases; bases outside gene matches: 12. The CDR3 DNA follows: TGTGCCAGCAGCTTGGCCCAAACAGGGGCGATACTCTACGAGCAGTACTTC. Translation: CASSLAQTGAILYEQYF.

The CDR3 reads CASSLQGGGETQYF. CDR3 DNA sequence: TGTGCCAGCAGCTTACAGGGAGGGGGAGAGACCCAGTACTTC. The chain couples TRBV7-9 to TRBJ2-5; D is possibly TRBD2 (7 bases). From germline, CDR1 is SEHNR and CDR2 FQNEAQ (reference sequence). This CDR3 has 14 amino acids. V was cut by 2 bases and J by 4 bases, with 11 bases left in between. Looking up the rest from reference TRBV7-9 and TRBJ2-5 gives the full variable domain: DTGVSQNPRHKITKRGQNVTFRCDPISEHNRLYWYRQTLGQGPEFLTYFQNEAQLEKSRLLSDRFSAERPKGSFSTLEIQRTEQGDSAMYLCASSLQGGGETQYFGPGTRLLVL.

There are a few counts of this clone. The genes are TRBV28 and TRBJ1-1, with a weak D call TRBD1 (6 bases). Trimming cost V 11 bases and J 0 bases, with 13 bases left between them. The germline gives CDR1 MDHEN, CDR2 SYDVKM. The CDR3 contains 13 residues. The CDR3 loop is CAVVGQLNTEAFF. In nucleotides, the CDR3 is TGTGCCGTAGTAGGACAGTTGAACACTGAAGCTTTCTTT.

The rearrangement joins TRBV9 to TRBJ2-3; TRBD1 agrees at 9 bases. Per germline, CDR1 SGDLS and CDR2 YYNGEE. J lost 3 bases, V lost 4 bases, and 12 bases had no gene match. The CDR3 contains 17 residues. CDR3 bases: TGTGCCAGCAGCAGCCAACCGGGACAGGGTACGACAGATACGCAGTATTTT. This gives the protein CASSSQPGQGTTDTQYF.